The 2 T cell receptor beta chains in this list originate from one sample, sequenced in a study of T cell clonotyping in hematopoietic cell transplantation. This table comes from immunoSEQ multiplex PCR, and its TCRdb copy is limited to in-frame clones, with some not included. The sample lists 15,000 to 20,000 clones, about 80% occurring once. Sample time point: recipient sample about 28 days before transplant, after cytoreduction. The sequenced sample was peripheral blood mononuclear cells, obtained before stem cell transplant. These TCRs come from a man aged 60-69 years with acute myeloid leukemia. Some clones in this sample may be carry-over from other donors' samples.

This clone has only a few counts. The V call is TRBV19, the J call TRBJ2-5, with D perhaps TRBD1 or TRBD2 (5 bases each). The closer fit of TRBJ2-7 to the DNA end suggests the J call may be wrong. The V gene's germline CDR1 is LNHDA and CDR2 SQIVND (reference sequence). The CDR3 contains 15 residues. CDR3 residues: CASSINGVGVYEQYF. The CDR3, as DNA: TGTGCCAGTAGTATAAACGGGGTAGGGGTCTACGAGCAGTACTTC.

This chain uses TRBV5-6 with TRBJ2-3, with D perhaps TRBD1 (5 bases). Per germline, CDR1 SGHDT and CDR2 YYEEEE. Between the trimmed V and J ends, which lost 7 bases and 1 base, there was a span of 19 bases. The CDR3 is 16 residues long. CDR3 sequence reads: CASLPPDQGGTDTQYF. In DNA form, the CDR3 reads TGTGCCAGCCTTCCCCCGGACCAGGGTGGCACAGATACGCAGTATTTT.